This TCR beta chain was sequenced during a study of blood T cell repertoires in COVID-19. Study details: Acute and convalescent COVID-19 specimens originated in the United States, Italy and Spain. Nucleic acid was either cDNA or gDNA, and it came from T cells, B-cell-depleted T cells, or PBMCs.

V was pared by 0 bases and J by 4 bases, with 20 bases of the junction left unmatched. The CDR3 totals 22 residues. Germline V lookup: CDR1 LNHNV, CDR2 YYDKDF (reference sequence). Source study methods: Nucleated cell counts were estimated from reference gene primer amplification. The data were produced by immunoSEQ multiplex PCR, yet TCRdb's version contains in-frame clones alone and is incomplete. That table supplies the V and J calls and clone size; D and trimming were determined from the DNA. The table has fewer than 200,000 clones, about nine tenths seen once. This TCR derives from a young man who had recovered from COVID-19. The chain recombines TRBV15 with TRBJ2-1; TRBD2 matches 11 bases. The sequenced sample was peripheral blood. The CDR3 nucleotides are TGTGCCACCAGCAGAGAGAGGGGCGGAATAGCGGGAGGGCCCTTATATTACAATGAGCAGTTCTTC. Its translation: CATSRERGGIAGGPLYYNEQFF.